A single sample is the source of the 9 T cell receptor beta chains below, sequenced in a study of cytomegalovirus exposure and HLA in healthy donors. Here immunoSEQ multiplex PCR was the method, and the copy in TCRdb shows in-frame clones only, minus some. This sample has about 78,000 clones, with around 96% found just once. Sequencing was performed on PBMCs. The origin of the receptors is a man younger than 35 in good health and CMV-seropositive.

This chain joins TRBV5-6 and TRBJ2-3; a possible D gene is TRBD2 (5 bases). The CDR3 consists of 16 residues. The V and J ends lost 0 bases and 2 bases respectively, with 13 bases between them. CDR1 and CDR2 from the germline V gene are SGHDT and YYEEEE. The CDR3 DNA reads as TGTGCCAGCAGCTTGGCTAGCCACGGGTTCACAGATACGCAGTATTTT. Protein product: CASSLASHGFTDTQYF.

The gene calls are TRBV19 and TRBJ1-1; 11 nucleotides align to TRBD1. The germline V gene encodes CDR1 LNHDA and CDR2 SQIVND (reference sequence). With 6 bases clipped from V and 10 bases from J, the junction kept 7 bases outside the gene matches. CDR3 length: 13 amino acids. As DNA, the CDR3 is TGTGCCAGTAGGGGACAGGGGGGCGTTGGAGCTTTCTTT. It specifies CASRGQGGVGAFF.

The chain is built from TRBV5-1 and TRBJ2-7, with 11 bases aligning to TRBD1. Looked up from germline, CDR1 is SGHRS and CDR2 is YFSETQ. The junction had 7 bases not matched to a gene; V was cut back by 4 bases and J by 4 bases. This CDR3 has 15 amino acids. CDR3 sequence (DNA): TGCGCCAGCAGCCGGAGGACAGGGGGCCAGTACGAGCAGTACTTC. This gives the protein CASSRRTGGQYEQYF.

The V call is TRBV14, the J call TRBJ1-5; D gene unclear. The CDR3 length is 15 residues. The V end lost 0 bases, the J end lost 1 base, and 7 bases lay between the germline ends. The V gene's germline CDR1 is SGHDN and CDR2 FVKESK. The CDR3: CASSQDLGSNQPQHF. In DNA, the CDR3 is TGTGCCAGCAGCCAAGATCTAGGCAGCAATCAGCCCCAGCATTTT.

The chain uses TRBV21-1 and TRBJ2-1; the D call TRBD2 from the table was never checked on the DNA. TRBV21-1 is assigned pseudogene status. The CDR3 runs 14 residues. CDR3 sequence: CAVRWRGTYNEQFF. In DNA form, the CDR3 reads TGTGCCGTTCGGTGGAGGGGTACCTACAATGAGCAGTTCTTC.

The V call is TRBV7-9, the J call TRBJ2-3; D is perhaps TRBD1 (5 bases). Per the germline V gene, CDR1 is SEHNR and CDR2 is FQNEAQ (reference sequence). The CDR3 contains 14 residues. Trimming cost V 2 bases and J 0 bases, with 6 bases left between them. CDR3 nucleotide sequence: TGTGCCAGCAGCTTAACAGGCAGCACAGATACGCAGTATTTT. Translating gives CASSLTGSTDTQYF. Based on the CDR3 plus reference TRBV7-9 and TRBJ2-3, the full variable domain is DTGVSQNPRHKITKRGQNVTFRCDPISEHNRLYWYRQTLGQGPEFLTYFQNEAQLEKSRLLSDRFSAERPKGSFSTLEIQRTEQGDSAMYLCASSLTGSTDTQYFGPGTRLTVL.

The V and J genes are TRBV18 and TRBJ2-1; D is possibly TRBD1 (6 bases). Germline values: CDR1 KGHSH, CDR2 LQKENI. V shed 2 bases and J shed 0 bases, with 11 bases lying between them. The CDR3 consists of 16 residues. As DNA, the CDR3 is TGTGCCAGCTCACCAATCGGGGACACCTCCTACAATGAGCAGTTCTTC. The encoded protein is CASSPIGDTSYNEQFF.

This sequence joins TRBV5-6 and TRBJ2-7; weak D call: TRBD1 (6 bases). The CDR3 covers 15 residues. Germline CDR1 and CDR2: SGHDT and YYEEEE. V gave up 0 bases and J gave up 0 bases, with 10 bases separating them. CDR3 residues: CASSLARGISYEQYF. CDR3 sequence (DNA): TGTGCCAGCAGCTTGGCCAGGGGCATCTCCTACGAGCAGTACTTC.

V usage is TRBV11-2 and J usage is TRBJ1-1; no clear D. The CDR3 loop spans 13 amino acids. Germline values: CDR1 SGHAT, CDR2 FQNNGV. The V gene lost 1 base and the J gene lost 11 bases, with 14 bases spanning the gap. The CDR3 coding sequence is TGTGCCAGCAGCTTAGGGTCGCAGCCCGGGGCTTTCTTT. This encodes CASSLGSQPGAFF.